Following are 16 T cell receptor beta chains from one sample sequenced in a study of cytomegalovirus exposure and HLA in healthy donors. It was with 60 Vbeta and 13 Jbeta primers that the PCR ran. Produced via immunoSEQ multiplex PCR; TCRdb's table is partial and in-frame only. The sample holds about 140,000 clones, roughly four fifths seen once. Material for sequencing was PBMCs. All receptors derive from a woman between 45 and 65 years old in good health and CMV-seronegative.

The chain links TRBV4-2 to TRBJ1-1; 8 nucleotides match TRBD1. Germline V gene sequence: CDR1 LGHNA, CDR2 YNFKEQ. The CDR3 contains 13 residues. V was clipped by 5 bases and J by 5 bases; unmatched bases: 4. CDR3 in DNA: TGTGCCAGCAGCTTGACAGGGGTGACTGAAGCTTTCTTT. Translation gives CASSLTGVTEAFF.

The V gene is TRBV7-2, the J gene TRBJ1-2, with D unresolved. With 1 base removed from V and 3 bases from J, the gap between germline ends came to 12 bases. The V gene's germline CDR1 is SGHTA and CDR2 FQGNSA. The CDR3 loop spans 15 amino acids. The DNA of the CDR3 is TGTGCCAGCAGCTTAGGGCAGGCTTGGGACTATGGCTACACCTTC. Its protein is CASSLGQAWDYGYTF.

In its sample, this clone was seen once. The V call is TRBV9, the J call TRBJ2-7; TRBD1 matches 7 bases. V gave up 2 bases and J gave up 6 bases; unmatched junction bases: 11. The CDR3 extends over 15 amino acids. CDR1 and CDR2 (germline): SGDLS, YYNGEE. CDR3 protein: CASSVQGQLWGEQYF. CDR3 nucleotides: TGTGCCAGCAGCGTTCAGGGACAGTTATGGGGCGAGCAGTACTTC.

The chain carries TRBV6-5 and TRBJ2-3, with 12 bases fitting TRBD2. Germline loops: CDR1 MNHEY, CDR2 SVGAGI. The CDR3 loop spans 12 amino acids. With V trimmed by 6 bases and J by 15 bases, 7 bases remained unmatched. CDR3 sequence: CASRTSGGYTYF. The CDR3 DNA sequence: TGTGCCAGCAGAACTAGCGGGGGGTATACATATTTT.

The chain combines TRBV4-1 with TRBJ2-1, with TRBD2 matching 14 bases. Germline assignment: CDR1 MGHRA and CDR2 YSYEKL. The CDR3 has 18 residues. Losses at the gene ends were 2 bases for V and 5 bases for J; bases not matched to a gene: 8. The CDR3 DNA reads TGCGCCAGCAGCCAACACCTCCGGACTAGCGGGAGGAACAATGAGCAGTTCTTC. Encoded protein: CASSQHLRTSGRNNEQFF.

This clone appeared a few times. This chain's CDR3 is CASRGLAGETGELFF. Written as DNA, the CDR3 is TGCGCCAGCAGGGGACTAGCGGGGGAAACCGGGGAGCTGTTTTTT. The rearrangement links TRBV10-2 to TRBJ2-2, with 14 bases aligning to TRBD2. Germline V CDR1 and CDR2: WSHSY, SAAADI. With 6 bases clipped from V and 5 bases from J, the junction kept 2 bases outside the gene matches. The CDR3 covers 15 residues.

The rearrangement links TRBV7-2 to TRBJ1-4, with no clear D. The CDR3 is 15 amino acids. Trimming pared 5 bases from V and 0 bases from J, leaving 10 bases between. Germline CDR1 reads SGHTA; CDR2 reads FQGNSA. CDR3 DNA: TGTGCCAGCAGCCCCTACGGGACAACTAATGAAAAACTGTTTTTT. Translating it yields CASSPYGTTNEKLFF.

V is TRBV19 and J is TRBJ2-1, with 10 bases that match TRBD2. Losses at the gene ends were 7 bases for V and 7 bases for J; bases not matched to a gene: 16. The CDR3 runs to 17 residues. Germline CDR1 and CDR2: LNHDA and SQIVND (reference sequence). The DNA for the CDR3 is TGTGCCAGTACCAAATCCGGGACTAGCGCGCCTCCGAATGAGCAGTTCTTC. It encodes CASTKSGTSAPPNEQFF.

The V call is TRBV6-1, the J call TRBJ2-2; 7 bases fit TRBD2. This CDR3 comprises 14 residues. Per germline, CDR1 MNHNS and CDR2 SASEGT. V shed 3 bases and J 6 bases; nucleotides not matched to a gene: 4. The CDR3 reads CASSDVTSPGELFF. As DNA, the CDR3 is TGTGCCAGCAGTGACGTGACTAGCCCCGGGGAGCTGTTTTTT.

The chain joins TRBV9 to TRBJ1-1; D ambiguous. Germline assignment: CDR1 SGDLS and CDR2 YYNGEE. CDR3 length equals 12 residues. Trimming shortened V by 5 bases and J by 1 base, and 6 bases separated the two germline ends. This chain's CDR3 is CASRPGNTEAFF. CDR3 nucleotides: TGTGCCAGCAGACCGGGGAACACTGAAGCTTTCTTT.

The rearrangement links TRBV21-1 to TRBJ2-3; the table gives TRBD2 as D, unverified against the DNA. TRBV21-1 is termed a pseudogene. This CDR3 has 18 residues. This CDR3 reads CASSDTSGGPISTDTQYF. As DNA, the CDR3 is TGTGCCAGCAGCGATACTAGCGGGGGGCCTATAAGCACAGATACGCAGTATTTT.

The chain's CDR3 is CASSLGLAGGPVQYF. The CDR3 nucleotides are TGTGCCAGCAGCTTGGGATTAGCGGGGGGGCCCGTGCAGTACTTC. The chain couples TRBV5-4 to TRBJ2-7; 11 positions agree with TRBD2. CDR1 is SGHNT, CDR2 YYREEE, per germline (reference sequence). This CDR3 region has 15 residues. The junction had 8 bases not matched to a gene; V was cut back by 0 bases and J by 9 bases.

In its sample, this clone was seen a few times. This chain links TRBV4-2 with TRBJ1-2; 7 bases agree with TRBD1. V was clipped by 4 bases and J by 5 bases; unmatched bases: 7. Germline V lookup: CDR1 LGHNA, CDR2 YNFKEQ. The length of the CDR3 is 14 residues. CDR3 in DNA: TGTGCCAGCAGCCTCACAGGGGCCCCGTATGGCTACACCTTC. Protein: CASSLTGAPYGYTF.

The rearrangement links TRBV5-5 to TRBJ1-2; no reliable D call. Between the trimmed V and J ends, which lost 0 bases and 3 bases, there was a span of 6 bases. Germline CDR1 and CDR2: SGHKS and YYEKEE (reference sequence). The CDR3 length is 13 residues. The CDR3 sequence is CASSLAPDYGYTF. The CDR3 DNA is TGTGCCAGCAGCTTGGCTCCTGACTATGGCTACACCTTC.

To note about this clone: The junction differs from germline at one of its ends, possibly a read error. Other DNA sequences in this sample translate to the same CDR3. The V gene is TRBV5-4, the J gene TRBJ1-2, with D hard to call. CDR3 length: 15 residues. The V gene's germline CDR1 is SGHNT and CDR2 YYREEE (reference sequence). The CDR3: CASSLEWAVPYGYTF. In DNA form, the CDR3 reads TGTGCCAGCAGTTTGGAATGGGCAGTTCCCTATGGCTACACCTTC.

CDR3 bases: TGTGCCAGCAGCTCTGTTAGGGGGCCTTACGAGCAGTACTTC. It codes for CASSSVRGPYEQYF. J is TRBJ2-7 and V is TRBV11-2; 7 nucleotides match TRBD1. The CDR3 covers 14 residues. Germline lookup yields CDR1 SGHAT and CDR2 FQNNGV. The V segment lost 4 bases and the J segment 4 bases; nucleotides outside the gene matches: 7.